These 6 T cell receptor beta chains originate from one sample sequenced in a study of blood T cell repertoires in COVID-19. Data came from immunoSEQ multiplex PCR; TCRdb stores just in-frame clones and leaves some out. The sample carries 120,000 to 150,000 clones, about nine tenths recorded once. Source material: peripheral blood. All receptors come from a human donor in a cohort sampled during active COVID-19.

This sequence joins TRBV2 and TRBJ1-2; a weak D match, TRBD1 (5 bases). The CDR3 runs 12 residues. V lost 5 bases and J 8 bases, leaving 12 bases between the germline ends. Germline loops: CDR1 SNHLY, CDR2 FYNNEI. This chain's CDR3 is CASSLGEGGYTF. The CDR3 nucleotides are TGTGCCAGCAGTCTAGGGGAGGGCGGCTACACCTTC.

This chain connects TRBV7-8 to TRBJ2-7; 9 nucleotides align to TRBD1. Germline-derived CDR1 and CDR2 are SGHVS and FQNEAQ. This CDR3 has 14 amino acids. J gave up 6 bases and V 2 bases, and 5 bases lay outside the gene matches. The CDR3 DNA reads TGTGCCAGCAGCTTACTCCGGACAGGGGTCGAGCAGTACTTC. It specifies CASSLLRTGVEQYF.

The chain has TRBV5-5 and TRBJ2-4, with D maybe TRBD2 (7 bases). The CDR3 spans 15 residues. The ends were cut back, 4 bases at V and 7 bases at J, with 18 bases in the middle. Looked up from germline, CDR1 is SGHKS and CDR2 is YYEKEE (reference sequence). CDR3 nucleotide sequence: TGTGCCAGCAGCGGCGGCGGGGGCGCATTCAACATTCAGTACTTC. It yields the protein CASSGGGGAFNIQYF.

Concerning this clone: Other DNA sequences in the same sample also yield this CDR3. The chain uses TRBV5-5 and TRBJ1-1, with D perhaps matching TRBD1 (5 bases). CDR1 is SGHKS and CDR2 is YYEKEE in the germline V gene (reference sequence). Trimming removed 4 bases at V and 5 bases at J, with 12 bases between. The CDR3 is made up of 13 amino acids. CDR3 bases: TGTGCCAGCAGCCCGCGCCGGGGGACTGAAGCTTTCTTT. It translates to CASSPRRGTEAFF.

CDR3: CASKRTSGGYTF. The CDR3 bases are TGTGCCAGCAAAAGGACTTCCGGCGGCTACACCTTC. The J gene is TRBJ1-2, the V gene TRBV6-5; D ambiguous. Per germline, CDR1 MNHEY and CDR2 SVGAGI. V gave up 7 bases and J gave up 8 bases, with 14 bases separating them. The CDR3 has 12 amino acids.

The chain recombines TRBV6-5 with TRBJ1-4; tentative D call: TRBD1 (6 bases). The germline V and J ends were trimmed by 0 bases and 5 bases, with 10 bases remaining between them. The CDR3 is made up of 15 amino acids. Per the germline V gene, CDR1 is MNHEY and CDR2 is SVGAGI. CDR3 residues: CASSYSSRGNEKLFF. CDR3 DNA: TGTGCCAGCAGTTACTCGAGTAGGGGGAATGAAAAACTGTTTTTT.